This record covers a single T cell receptor beta chain. What it recognizes is unknown. These data come from a study of OX40 agonist ivuxolimab in advanced cancers. Overall study context: Those enrolled were approximately 78% male, with a mean age of approximately 60 years and ages from about 20 to 85. Three patients had partial responses: one hepatocellular carcinoma, two cutaneous melanoma.

Study-wide results and caveats: By week 6 at 0.1 to 3.0 mg/kg, blood CD4+ and CD8+ T cells had expanded clonally. Antigen specificity remained undetermined for the expanded peripheral T cells.

Using immunoSEQ multiplex PCR, the repertoire was profiled, and TCRdb retains in-frame clones only, with some absent. The sample carries 65,000 to 90,000 clones, 65% to 90% recorded once. This sample comprised CD4+ or CD8+ T cells sorted from blood, obtained in a trial of the OX40 agonist ivuxolimab. The TCR originated in an adult with an advanced solid tumor such as melanoma, head and neck, liver or kidney cancer.

This CDR3 is CASSTGGSGNTIYF. The CDR3 nucleotides are TGCGCCAGCAGTACAGGGGGTTCTGGAAACACCATATATTTT. The J gene is TRBJ1-3, the V gene TRBV5-1, with 8 bases identical to TRBD1. With 5 bases clipped from V and 1 base from J, the junction kept 2 bases outside the gene matches. The CDR3 contains 14 residues. In germline, CDR1 is SGHRS, CDR2 YFSETQ.